This T cell receptor beta chain was observed in a study of T-cell reconstitution after alpha-beta-depleted transplantation in children. Overall study findings and caveats: Alpha-beta T cells about two months after transplant reportedly derived from several hundred expanded graft clones.

Concerning this clonotype: Its antigen is currently unknown.

The TCRbeta library incorporated unique molecular identifiers. A single record per CDR3 protein comes from TCRdb applying MiXCR to the PCR reads. The sample includes more than 400,000 distinct CDR3 sequences, over 10% of them seen just once. V lost 4 bases, J lost 0 bases, and 12 bases lay in between. The CDR3 is 15 residues long. Germline V gene data show CDR1 as ENHRY and CDR2 as SYGVKD. The sequencing used PBMCs, mostly from graft donor cells, collected 180 days after TCRalphabeta/CD19-depleted stem cell transplant. This clonotype was sampled from a female patient aged 2-15 years who had a stem cell transplant for aplastic anemia, so the T cells may come from the graft donor. V usage is TRBV10-3 and J usage is TRBJ1-2; D uncertain. The CDR3 spells CAISVVAGSNYGYTF. The CDR3 DNA reads TGTGCCATCAGTGTCGTGGCTGGGTCTAACTATGGCTACACCTTC.